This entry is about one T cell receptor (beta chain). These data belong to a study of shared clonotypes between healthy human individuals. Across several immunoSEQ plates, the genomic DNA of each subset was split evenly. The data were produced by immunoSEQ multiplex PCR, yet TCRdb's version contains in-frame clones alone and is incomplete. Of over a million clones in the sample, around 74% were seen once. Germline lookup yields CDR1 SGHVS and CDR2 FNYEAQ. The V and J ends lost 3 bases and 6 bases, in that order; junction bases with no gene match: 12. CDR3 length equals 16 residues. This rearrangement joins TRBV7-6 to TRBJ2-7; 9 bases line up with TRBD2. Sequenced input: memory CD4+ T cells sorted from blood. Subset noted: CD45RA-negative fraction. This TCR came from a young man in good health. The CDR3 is CASSFPRLAVPSEQYF. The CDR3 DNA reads TGTGCCAGCAGCTTCCCGAGACTAGCGGTGCCCTCCGAGCAGTACTTC.